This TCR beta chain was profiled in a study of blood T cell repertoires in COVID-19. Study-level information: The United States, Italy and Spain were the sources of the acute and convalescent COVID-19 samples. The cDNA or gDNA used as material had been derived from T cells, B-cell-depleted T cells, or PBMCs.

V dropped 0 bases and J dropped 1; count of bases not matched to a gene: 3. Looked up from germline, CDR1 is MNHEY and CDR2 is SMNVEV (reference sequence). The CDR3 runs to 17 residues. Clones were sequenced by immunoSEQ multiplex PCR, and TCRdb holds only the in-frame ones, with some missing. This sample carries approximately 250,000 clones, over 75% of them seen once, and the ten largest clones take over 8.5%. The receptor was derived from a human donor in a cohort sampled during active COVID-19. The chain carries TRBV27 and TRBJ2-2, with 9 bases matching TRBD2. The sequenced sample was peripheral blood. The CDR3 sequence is CASSLSRRGGNTGELFF. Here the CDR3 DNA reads TGTGCCAGCAGTTTATCGAGGCGGGGGGGGAACACCGGGGAGCTGTTTTTT.